This TCR beta chain is drawn from a study of blood T cell repertoires in COVID-19. Study-level information: Whether acute or convalescent, the COVID-19 samples came from the United States, Italy and Spain.

In the 2 weeks before study entry, exposed participants met a COVID-19 case, which was PCR-confirmed or clinician-diagnosed. Method: immunoSEQ multiplex PCR; TCRdb's copy keeps in-frame clones and lacks some. The data show 300,000 to 400,000 clones, 85% seen once. Sample: PBMCs or T cells enriched from blood (not recorded which). The source is a young woman who had been exposed to COVID-19.

This CDR3 reads CASNGGLGNQPQHF. The CDR3 DNA reads as TGTGCCAGCAACGGAGGGTTAGGCAATCAGCCCCAGCATTTT. The chain links TRBV7-2 to TRBJ1-5; D not certain. Germline assignment: CDR1 SGHTA and CDR2 FQGNSA. The CDR3 is made up of 14 amino acids. V dropped 7 bases and J dropped 2 bases, with 12 bases sitting between them.